This TCR beta chain was sequenced for a study of quantifying T cell responses using KT2 cells. Study-wide background: cDNA was made from DNase-treated RNA using alpha and beta constant primers.

This clonotype has ten or more counts. KT2 cells were mixed with fixed PBMC numbers at varying ratios. This CDR3 has 17 amino acids. Trimming took off 2 bases at V and 0 bases at J, with 14 bases between the two ends. Germline loops: CDR1 SGHTA, CDR2 FQGNSA. A single-stranded UMI oligo with SP2 sequence was ligated to cDNA 3' ends. An equimolar mix of RC1.1 and RC1.2 primed the beta chain across TRBC1 and TRBC2. Via MiXCR, TCRdb re-called the UMI-ligation and nested PCR reads, giving one row per CDR3 protein. The table shows 25,000 to 35,000 distinct CDR3 sequences, with about a tenth occurring only once.

Input material: PBMCs spiked with cells of the T cell clone KT2. J is TRBJ2-1 and V is TRBV7-2; D may be TRBD2 (6 bases). The sequence derives from a human donor. The CDR3: CASSLRGSGSSYNEQFF. CDR3 nucleotide sequence: TGTGCCAGCAGCTTAAGGGGTAGCGGATCCTCCTACAATGAGCAGTTCTTC.